These T cell receptor beta chains were read from a single sample in a study of shared clonotypes between healthy human individuals. The data were produced by immunoSEQ multiplex PCR, yet TCRdb's version contains in-frame clones alone and is incomplete. Of roughly 110,000 clones listed, more than 65% were seen once; the top ten hold 20% to 25%. Sequencing was performed on memory CD8+ T cells sorted from blood. These receptors all come from a woman aged 25 to 39 in good health. CDR3s include the opening cysteine and the closing phenylalanine or tryptophan. D genes are given only for firm matches. Size values are once, few and many counts, or a class for expanded clones, and some rows have none.

CDR3nt	CDR3aa	abundance	d_gene	j_gene	v_gene
TGCAGTTCGCTAGAGATCACTGAAGCTTTCTTT	CSSLEITEAFF	.	.	TRBJ1-1	TRBV20-1
TGTGCCAGCAGCTCTAGGAGTGCTCAGCCCCAGCATTTT	CASSSRSAQPQHF	.	.	TRBJ1-5	TRBV28
TGTGCCATCAGTGAGTCAGGGGACGTTAATCAGCCCCAGCATTTT	CAISESGDVNQPQHF	few	.	TRBJ1-5	TRBV10-3
TGTGCCAGCAGCCCCAACCCCGGGCGGGAGGGGGAGCAGTACTTC	CASSPNPGREGEQYF	.	TRBD2	TRBJ2-7	TRBV7-2
TGTGCCAGCAGTACCTCCGGGACAGACTCCTACAATGAGCAGTTCTTC	CASSTSGTDSYNEQFF	few	TRBD1	TRBJ2-1	TRBV25-1
TGTGCCAGCAGTGGGGGGACTAGCGGGAGCCACGAGCAGTACTTC	CASSGGTSGSHEQYF	.	TRBD2	TRBJ2-7	TRBV25-1
TGTGCCTGGAGTGTACAGAGAAACACTGAAGCTTTCTTT	CAWSVQRNTEAFF	few	.	TRBJ1-1	TRBV30
TGTGCCAGCAGTGCCGGAACAGGGGATATGGAGACCCAGTACTTC	CASSAGTGDMETQYF	many	TRBD1	TRBJ2-5	TRBV6-4
TGTGCCAGCAGTACCAGGACTAGTGATAACGAGCAGTACTTC	CASSTRTSDNEQYF	.	TRBD2	TRBJ2-7	TRBV6-6
TGCGCCAGCAGATCTAGCGGGAGTTCAGAGACCCAGTACTTC	CASRSSGSSETQYF	.	TRBD2	TRBJ2-5	TRBV5-1
TGCGCCAGCAGCTTGAAGTTTACAGGAGCCTCTGGGGCCAACGTCCTGACTTTC	CASSLKFTGASGANVLTF	few	.	TRBJ2-6	TRBV5-1
TGTGCCAGCAGCCCACCGTGGGGGGAAGAGACCCAGTACTTC	CASSPPWGEETQYF	.	.	TRBJ2-5	TRBV9
TGTGCCAGCAGTTTCTTGGCGGGGGGCACAGATACGCAGTATTTT	CASSFLAGGTDTQYF	many	TRBD2	TRBJ2-3	TRBV28
TGTGCCAGCAGCAGGCGGACAGGGGACAGCTCTGGAAACACCATATATTTT	CASSRRTGDSSGNTIYF	.	TRBD1	TRBJ1-3	TRBV9
TGTGCCAGCTCACCCCCCGGCAGGTTGGGCTCCTACGAGCAGTACTTC	CASSPPGRLGSYEQYF	.	.	TRBJ2-7	TRBV18
TGTGTCAGAAGCTTCCGCGGGGAGGATAGGCTTAGCGAGCAGTACTTC	CVRSFRGEDRLSEQYF	.	.	TRBJ2-7	TRBV7-5
TGTGCCAGCAGCCGCCTGAGCGGGTCCCACAATGAGCAGTTCTTC	CASSRLSGSHNEQFF	.	.	TRBJ2-1	TRBV14
TGTGCCAGCAGCCGGACTAGCGTCGGCTACGAGCAGTACTTC	CASSRTSVGYEQYF	.	TRBD2	TRBJ2-7	TRBV7-2
TGTGCCAGCAGCCAAGTAGCGGGATTCTCCTACGAGCAGTACTTC	CASSQVAGFSYEQYF	few	TRBD2	TRBJ2-7	TRBV14
TGTGCCAGCAGTTTAGGGACCGATCTGAACACTGAAGCTTTCTTT	CASSLGTDLNTEAFF	many	.	TRBJ1-1	TRBV27
TGTGCCAGCAGCCTGGGGACGCTAATAGATACGCAGTATTTT	CASSLGTLIDTQYF	.	.	TRBJ2-3	TRBV27
TGTGCCAGCAGCTTTTGGGCAGGGGCGATAAGCACTGAAGCTTTCTTT	CASSFWAGAISTEAFF	.	.	TRBJ1-1	TRBV5-4
TGTGCCAGCAGCGTAGGGTTGGACACTGAAGCTTTCTTT	CASSVGLDTEAFF	few	.	TRBJ1-1	TRBV9
TGTGCCAGCTCACTCGGGGCGGACACTGAAGCTTTCTTT	CASSLGADTEAFF	few	.	TRBJ1-1	TRBV18
TGTGCCAGCAGTTTCCCCACATCTACCCCAGGGGACTACGAGCAGTACTTC	CASSFPTSTPGDYEQYF	.	.	TRBJ2-7	TRBV28
TGTGCCAGCAGCTTAGAGGGGACAGGGGGCTATGGCTACACCTTC	CASSLEGTGGYGYTF	.	TRBD1	TRBJ1-2	TRBV7-6
TGCGCCAGCAGCCAGACCCGGGACAGCATGAACACTGAAGCTTTCTTT	CASSQTRDSMNTEAFF	.	TRBD1	TRBJ1-1	TRBV4-1
TGTGCCAGCAGCCGATTGGGGGGCGCGGGAGGCTACACCTTC	CASSRLGGAGGYTF	.	.	TRBJ1-2	TRBV6-6
TGCGCCAGCAGCCTTGCGACCGGGACAGGGGATGAAAAACTGTTTTTT	CASSLATGTGDEKLFF	.	TRBD1	TRBJ1-4	TRBV4-1
TGTGCCAGCAGCTTTTCAGGTCCATACGAGCAGTACTTC	CASSFSGPYEQYF	.	.	TRBJ2-7	TRBV7-9
TGTGCCAGCAGCGTAGATCCGGGGGCCACTAACTATGGCTACACCTTC	CASSVDPGATNYGYTF	.	.	TRBJ1-2	TRBV9
TGTGCCAGCAGTAGACCTCAGGCGGTCACAGATACGCAGTATTTT	CASSRPQAVTDTQYF	.	.	TRBJ2-3	TRBV28
TGTGCCAGCAGCTTAACGACAGGGGGGGAAGAAAAACTGTTTTTT	CASSLTTGGEEKLFF	few	TRBD1	TRBJ1-4	TRBV7-9
TGTGCCGGGAGGGTTAGGGAGCTCGGGACTAGCGGACCTAGCTCCTACAATGAGCAGTTCTTC	CAGRVRELGTSGPSSYNEQFF	once	TRBD2	TRBJ2-1	TRBV30
TGCGCCAGCAGCATCACGGGACTAGCGGTTCAAGAGACCCAGTACTTC	CASSITGLAVQETQYF	.	TRBD2	TRBJ2-5	TRBV5-1
TGTGCCAGCAGCAGGGCTTTCTCTGGGGCCAACGTCCTGACTTTC	CASSRAFSGANVLTF	.	.	TRBJ2-6	TRBV6-5
TGTGCCAGCAGTTTAGTCCGAGAGGATAAGCAGTACTTC	CASSLVREDKQYF	few	.	TRBJ2-5	TRBV27